Each of the 14 T cell receptor beta chains below was sequenced from the same sample in a study of T cell clones after liver transplantation. Profiled with immunoSEQ multiplex PCR; TCRdb holds only in-frame clones, not every one. The sample lists 60,000 or so clones, 71% occurring once. Sequencing used CD4+ T cells from blood, obtained before liver transplant. Receptor source: a human donor who received a liver transplant.

The chain carries TRBV19 and TRBJ1-2; 7 positions match TRBD1. The CDR3 has 14 amino acids. Germline V CDR1 and CDR2: LNHDA, SQIVND (reference sequence). V shed 4 bases and J 1 base; nucleotides not matched to a gene: 3. CDR3 protein: CASSRQGFNYGYTF. The CDR3 DNA is TGTGCCAGTAGTAGACAGGGATTTAACTATGGCTACACCTTC.

The chain carries TRBV11-2 and TRBJ2-5, with D perhaps TRBD1 (5 bases). Trimming took off 5 bases at V and 2 bases at J, with 12 bases between the two ends. This CDR3 contains 14 residues. CDR1 and CDR2 from the germline V gene are SGHAT and FQNNGV. CDR3 nucleotides: TGTGCCAGCAGCCCCGACAGCTTTCAAGAGACCCAGTACTTC. This codes for CASSPDSFQETQYF. The full variable domain, its missing parts supplied by reference TRBV11-2 and TRBJ2-5, is EAGVAQSPRYKIIEKRQSVAFWCNPISGHATLYWYQQILGQGPKLLIQFQNNGVVDDSQLPKDRFSAERLKGVDSTLKIQPAKLEDSAVYLCASSPDSFQETQYFGPGTRLLVL.

The J gene is TRBJ2-6, the V gene TRBV2, with D perhaps matching TRBD2 (6 bases). Germline V gives CDR1 SNHLY, CDR2 FYNNEI. Trimming shortened V by 6 bases and J by 0 bases, and 18 bases separated the two germline ends. This CDR3 is 18 amino acids long. CDR3 amino acids: CASSHRGTASSGANVLTF. The CDR3 bases are TGTGCCAGCAGCCACCGGGGGACGGCTAGCTCTGGGGCCAACGTCCTGACTTTC.

The chain carries TRBV2 and TRBJ1-2; a weak D match, TRBD1 (6 bases). The V and J ends lost 8 bases and 3 bases respectively, with 16 bases between them. Germline V gene data show CDR1 as SNHLY and CDR2 as FYNNEI. The CDR3 contains 14 residues. This CDR3 is CASLWEQGDYGYTF. CDR3 coding DNA: TGTGCCAGCCTTTGGGAACAGGGTGACTATGGCTACACCTTC.

The V and J genes are TRBV11-2 and TRBJ1-6, with D tentatively TRBD1 (6 bases). Germline V CDR1 and CDR2: SGHAT, FQNNGV. V lost 5 bases to trimming and J lost 7 bases, with 12 bases between them. CDR3 length equals 14 residues. CDR3 in amino acids: CASSPGRGNSPLHF. The CDR3 region has the DNA TGTGCCAGCAGCCCGGGGAGGGGGAATTCACCCCTCCACTTT.

The chain links TRBV9 to TRBJ1-3, with a tentative D call TRBD1 (5 bases). CDR1 is SGDLS, CDR2 YYNGEE, per germline. Trimming took 0 bases from V and 3 from J, leaving 10 bases between them. The CDR3 contains 15 residues. CDR3 bases: TGTGCCAGCAGCGTAGGGGGCGCCGATGGAAACACCATATATTTT. The encoded protein is CASSVGGADGNTIYF.

The J gene is TRBJ2-7, the V gene TRBV5-1; 7 bases are a match to TRBD1. Per germline, CDR1 SGHRS and CDR2 YFSETQ. The CDR3 contains 14 residues. Unmatched junction bases numbered 5, after V lost 4 bases and J lost 1 base. The CDR3 coding sequence is TGCGCCAGCAGCCCCGGGACAGCATCCTACGAGCAGTACTTC. It translates to CASSPGTASYEQYF.

The gene calls are TRBV11-3 and TRBJ2-5, with 11 bases identical to TRBD2. Unmatched junction bases numbered 7, after V lost 5 bases and J lost 2 bases. The CDR3 is 16 amino acids. Germline CDR1 SGHNT, CDR2 YENEEA. CDR3: CASSPGLAGAQETQYF. The DNA of the CDR3 is TGTGCCAGCAGCCCCGGACTAGCGGGCGCTCAAGAGACCCAGTACTTC. Full variable domain (rest looked up from reference TRBV11-3 and TRBJ2-5): EAGVVQSPRYKIIEKKQPVAFWCNPISGHNTLYWYLQNLGQGPELLIRYENEEAVDDSQLPKDRFSAERLKGVDSTLKIQPAELGDSAVYLCASSPGLAGAQETQYFGPGTRLLVL.

The chain recombines TRBV10-3 with TRBJ2-7; 8 nucleotides align to TRBD1. The J segment lost 6 bases and the V segment lost 8 bases, leaving 6 bases of the junction unmatched. Per germline, CDR1 ENHRY and CDR2 SYGVKD. The CDR3 has 12 residues. CDR3 amino acids: CAIEGQGTEQYF. DNA for the CDR3: TGTGCCATCGAAGGACAGGGTACCGAGCAGTACTTC.

V and J are TRBV2 and TRBJ2-6; 10 bases match TRBD2. The V gene end was trimmed by 4 bases and the J gene end by 4 bases; junction bases not matched to a gene: 7. Per the germline V gene, CDR1 is SNHLY and CDR2 is FYNNEI. This CDR3 is 17 amino acids long. The chain's CDR3 is CASSASGGESGANVLTF. CDR3 coding DNA: TGTGCCAGCAGTGCAAGCGGGGGGGAATCCGGGGCCAACGTCCTGACTTTC.

J is TRBJ1-1 and V is TRBV4-2; D uncertain. This CDR3 is 15 amino acids long. In germline, CDR1 is LGHNA, CDR2 YNFKEQ. Trimming removed 1 base at V and 5 bases at J, with 14 bases between. CDR3 in DNA: TGTGCCAGCAGCCAAGGTCCGGGGTCGGAAACTGAAGCTTTCTTT. Protein: CASSQGPGSETEAFF.

The rearrangement uses TRBV27 and TRBJ2-1, with TRBD2 matching over 8 bases. The CDR3 is made up of 15 amino acids. After removal of 4 bases from V and 3 bases from J, the junction contained 5 bases not matched to a gene. Germline-derived CDR1 and CDR2 are MNHEY and SMNVEV (reference sequence). The CDR3: CASSSVAGIYNEQFF. CDR3 DNA sequence: TGTGCCAGCAGTTCGGTAGCGGGGATCTACAATGAGCAGTTCTTC.

This chain links TRBV7-7 with TRBJ2-1; D possibly corresponds to TRBD1 (6 bases). Germline CDR1 is SSHAT and CDR2 is FNYEAQ (reference sequence). V was shortened by 1 base and J by 3 bases, with 10 bases between the two germline ends. The CDR3 is 15 residues long. DNA for the CDR3: TGTGCCAGCAGCTTAGACAGGGAAGTCTACAATGAGCAGTTCTTC. This translates into CASSLDREVYNEQFF.

This clone showed up just a few times. The genes are TRBV4-2 and TRBJ2-3; 9 bases are a match to TRBD2. The germline CDR1 and CDR2 sequences are LGHNA and YNFKEQ. The CDR3 is 18 amino acids. V lost 4 bases to trimming and J lost 5 bases; unmatched junction nucleotides: 16. CDR3 loop: CASSRQTAGGGVGDTQYF. Here the CDR3 DNA reads TGTGCCAGCAGCCGGCAGACAGCGGGGGGTGGGGTGGGAGATACGCAGTATTTT.